This TCR beta chain was recorded in a study of human thymus T cells. Of note for this clone: Its antigen remains unidentified.

The V gene lost 3 bases and the J gene lost 0 bases, with 5 bases spanning the gap. The germline CDR1 and CDR2 sequences are LGHNA and YSLEER. This CDR3 has 14 residues. Finnish infants who were healthy and having corrective surgery for congenital heart defects made up the donors. Blood DNA came from all available leukocytes, not a fixed cell number. Study results and limitations: Blood and thymic repertoires both appeared biased in V and J gene usage.

Method: immunoSEQ multiplex PCR; TCRdb's copy keeps in-frame clones and lacks some. In the table there are tens of thousands of clones, 94% of which are singletons. The sample consisted of blood. The clonotype comes from a boy less than two years old with a congenital heart defect but otherwise immunologically healthy. This chain uses TRBV4-3 with TRBJ2-2, with D maybe TRBD1 (5 bases). CDR3 residues: CASSQDTNTGELFF. The CDR3 DNA reads as TGCGCCAGCAGCCAGGACACGAACACCGGGGAGCTGTTTTTT.